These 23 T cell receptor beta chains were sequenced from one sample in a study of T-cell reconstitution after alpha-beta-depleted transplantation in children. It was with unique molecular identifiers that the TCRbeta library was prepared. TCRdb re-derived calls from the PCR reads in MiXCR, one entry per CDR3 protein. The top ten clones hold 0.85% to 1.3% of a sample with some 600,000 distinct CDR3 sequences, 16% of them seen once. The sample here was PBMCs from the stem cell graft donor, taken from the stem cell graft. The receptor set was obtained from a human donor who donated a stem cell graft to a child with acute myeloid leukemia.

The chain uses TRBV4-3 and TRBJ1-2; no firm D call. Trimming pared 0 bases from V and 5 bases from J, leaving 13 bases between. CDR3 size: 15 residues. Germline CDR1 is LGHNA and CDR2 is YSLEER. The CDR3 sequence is CASSQDVLSLYGYTF. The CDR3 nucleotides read TGCGCCAGCAGCCAAGATGTTCTAAGTCTATATGGCTACACCTTC.

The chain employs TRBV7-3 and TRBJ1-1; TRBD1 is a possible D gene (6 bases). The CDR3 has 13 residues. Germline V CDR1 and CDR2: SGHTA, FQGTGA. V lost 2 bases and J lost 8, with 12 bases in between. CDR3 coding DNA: TGTGCCAGCAGCTTAGAACTTGGGACAGAAGCTTTCTTT. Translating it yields CASSLELGTEAFF. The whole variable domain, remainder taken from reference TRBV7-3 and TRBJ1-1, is GAGVSQTPSNKVTEKGKYVELRCDPISGHTALYWYRQSLGQGPEFLIYFQGTGAADDSGLPNDRFFAVRPEGSVSTLKIQRTERGDSAVYLCASSLELGTEAFFGQGTRLTVV.

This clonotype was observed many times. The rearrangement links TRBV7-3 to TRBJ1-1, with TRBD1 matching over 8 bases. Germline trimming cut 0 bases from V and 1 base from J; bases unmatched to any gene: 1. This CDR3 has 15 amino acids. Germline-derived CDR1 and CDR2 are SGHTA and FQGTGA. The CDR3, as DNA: TGTGCCAGCAGCTTAACCGGGACAGGGAACACTGAAGCTTTCTTT. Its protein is CASSLTGTGNTEAFF.

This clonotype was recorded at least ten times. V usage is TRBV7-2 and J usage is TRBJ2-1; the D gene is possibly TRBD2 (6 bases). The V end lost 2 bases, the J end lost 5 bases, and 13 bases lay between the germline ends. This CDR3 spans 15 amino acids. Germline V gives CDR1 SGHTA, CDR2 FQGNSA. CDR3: CASSLSGSGNNEQFF. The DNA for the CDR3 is TGTGCCAGCAGCTTAAGCGGTAGCGGAAACAATGAGCAGTTCTTC.

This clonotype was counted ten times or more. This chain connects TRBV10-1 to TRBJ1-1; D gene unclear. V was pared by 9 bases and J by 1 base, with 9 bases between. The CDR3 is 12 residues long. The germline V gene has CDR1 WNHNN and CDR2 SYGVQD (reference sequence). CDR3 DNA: TGCGCCAGAAGACGGAGGAACACTGAAGCTTTCTTT. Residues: CARRRRNTEAFF.

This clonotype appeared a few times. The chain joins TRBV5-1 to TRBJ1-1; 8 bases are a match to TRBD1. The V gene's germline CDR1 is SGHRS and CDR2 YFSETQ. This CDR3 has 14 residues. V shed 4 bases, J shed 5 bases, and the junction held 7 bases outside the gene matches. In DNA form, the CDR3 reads TGCGCCAGCAGCGATGGACAGGGTACAACTGAAGCTTTCTTT. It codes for CASSDGQGTTEAFF.

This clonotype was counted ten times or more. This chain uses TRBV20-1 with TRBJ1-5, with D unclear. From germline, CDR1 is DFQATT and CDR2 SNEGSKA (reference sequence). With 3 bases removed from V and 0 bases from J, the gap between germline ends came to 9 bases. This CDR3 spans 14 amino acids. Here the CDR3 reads CSASVAASNQPQHF. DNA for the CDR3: TGCAGTGCTAGTGTGGCGGCTAGCAATCAGCCCCAGCATTTT.

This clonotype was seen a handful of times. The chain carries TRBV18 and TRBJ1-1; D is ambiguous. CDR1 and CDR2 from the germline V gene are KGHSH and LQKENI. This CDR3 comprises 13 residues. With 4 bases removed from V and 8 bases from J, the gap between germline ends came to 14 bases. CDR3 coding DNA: TGTGCCAGCTCACTTCAGACCCCAGCGGAAGCTTTCTTT. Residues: CASSLQTPAEAFF.

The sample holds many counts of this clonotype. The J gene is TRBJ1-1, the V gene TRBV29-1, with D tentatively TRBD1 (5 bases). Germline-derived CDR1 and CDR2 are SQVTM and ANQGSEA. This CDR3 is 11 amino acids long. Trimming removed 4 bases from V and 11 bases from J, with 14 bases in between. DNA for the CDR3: TGCAGCGTTGTGGGACCAGAGGGGGCTTTCTTT. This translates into CSVVGPEGAFF.

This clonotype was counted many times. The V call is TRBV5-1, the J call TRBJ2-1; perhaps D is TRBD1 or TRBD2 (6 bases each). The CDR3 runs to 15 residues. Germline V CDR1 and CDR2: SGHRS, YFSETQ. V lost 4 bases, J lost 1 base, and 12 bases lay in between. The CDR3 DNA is TGCGCCAGCAGCCCTGGAGGGGGGTCCTACAATGAGCAGTTCTTC. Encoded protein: CASSPGGGSYNEQFF.

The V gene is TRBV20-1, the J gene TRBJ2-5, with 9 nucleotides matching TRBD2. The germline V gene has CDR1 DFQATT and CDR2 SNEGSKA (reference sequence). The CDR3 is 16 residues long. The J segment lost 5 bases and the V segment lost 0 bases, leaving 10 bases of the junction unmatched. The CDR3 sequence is CSARDMTSGWGETQYF. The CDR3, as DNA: TGCAGTGCTAGAGATATGACTAGCGGATGGGGGGAGACCCAGTACTTC.

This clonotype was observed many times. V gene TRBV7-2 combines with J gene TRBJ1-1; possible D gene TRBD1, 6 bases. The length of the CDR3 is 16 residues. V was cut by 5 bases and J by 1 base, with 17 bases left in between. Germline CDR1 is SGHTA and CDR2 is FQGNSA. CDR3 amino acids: CASSAQGGGTNTEAFF. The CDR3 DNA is TGTGCCAGCAGCGCGCAAGGGGGGGGGACGAACACTGAAGCTTTCTTT.

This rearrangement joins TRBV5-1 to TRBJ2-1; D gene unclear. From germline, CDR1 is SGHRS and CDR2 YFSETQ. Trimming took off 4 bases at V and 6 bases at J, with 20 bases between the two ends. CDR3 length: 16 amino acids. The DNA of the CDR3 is TGCGCCAGCAGCGCCCACTCGACGACTTCTATCAATGAGCAGTTCTTC. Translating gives CASSAHSTTSINEQFF. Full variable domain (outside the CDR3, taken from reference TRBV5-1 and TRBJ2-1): KAGVTQTPRYLIKTRGQQVTLSCSPISGHRSVSWYQQTPGQGLQFLFEYFSETQRNKGNFPGRFSGRQFSNSRSEMNVSTLELGDSALYLCASSAHSTTSINEQFFGPGTRLTVL.

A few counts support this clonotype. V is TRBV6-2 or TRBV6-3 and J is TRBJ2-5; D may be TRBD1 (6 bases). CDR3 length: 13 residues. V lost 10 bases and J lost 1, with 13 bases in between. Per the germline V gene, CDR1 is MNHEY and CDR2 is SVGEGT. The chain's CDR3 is CAIRTDFQETQYF. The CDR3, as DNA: TGTGCCATCAGGACAGACTTCCAAGAGACCCAGTACTTC.

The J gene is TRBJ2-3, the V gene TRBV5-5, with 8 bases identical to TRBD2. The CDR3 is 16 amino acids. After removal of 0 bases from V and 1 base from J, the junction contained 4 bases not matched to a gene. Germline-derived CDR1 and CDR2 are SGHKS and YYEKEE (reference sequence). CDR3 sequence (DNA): TGTGCCAGCAGCTTGGTTCCAGCGGGGGGCACAGATACGCAGTATTTT. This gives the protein CASSLVPAGGTDTQYF.

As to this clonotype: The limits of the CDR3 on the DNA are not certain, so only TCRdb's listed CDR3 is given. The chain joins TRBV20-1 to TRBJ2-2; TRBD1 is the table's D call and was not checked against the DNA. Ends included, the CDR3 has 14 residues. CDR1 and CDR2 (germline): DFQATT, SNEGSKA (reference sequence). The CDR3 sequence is CSAFGPGNTGELFF.

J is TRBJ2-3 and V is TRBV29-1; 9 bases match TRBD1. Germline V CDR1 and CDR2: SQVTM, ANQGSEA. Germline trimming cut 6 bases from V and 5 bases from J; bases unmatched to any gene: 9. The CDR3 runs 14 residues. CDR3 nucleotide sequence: TGCAGCGTAGCGGGGACAGGGTTATTAGATACGCAGTATTTT. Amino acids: CSVAGTGLLDTQYF.

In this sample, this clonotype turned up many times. The CDR3 loop reads CASTPHGLSSYNSPLHF. For the CDR3, the DNA is TGTGCCAGCACCCCCCATGGCCTGAGCTCCTATAATTCACCCCTCCACTTT. The J gene is TRBJ1-6, the V gene TRBV6-9; D gene ambiguous. The CDR3 covers 17 residues. V was trimmed by 7 bases and J by 0 bases, leaving 16 bases between them. Germline loops: CDR1 MNHGY, CDR2 SVAAGI.

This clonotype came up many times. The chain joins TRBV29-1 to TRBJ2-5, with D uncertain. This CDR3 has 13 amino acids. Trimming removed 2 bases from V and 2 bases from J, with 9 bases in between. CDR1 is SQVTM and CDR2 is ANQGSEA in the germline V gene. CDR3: CSVETIRQETQYF. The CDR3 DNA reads TGCAGCGTTGAAACCATACGACAAGAGACCCAGTACTTC.

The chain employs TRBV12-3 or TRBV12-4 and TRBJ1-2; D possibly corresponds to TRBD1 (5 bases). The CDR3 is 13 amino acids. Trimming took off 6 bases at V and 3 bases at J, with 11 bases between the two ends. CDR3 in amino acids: CASRETEYYGYTF. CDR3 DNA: TGTGCCAGCAGGGAGACAGAGTACTATGGCTACACCTTC.

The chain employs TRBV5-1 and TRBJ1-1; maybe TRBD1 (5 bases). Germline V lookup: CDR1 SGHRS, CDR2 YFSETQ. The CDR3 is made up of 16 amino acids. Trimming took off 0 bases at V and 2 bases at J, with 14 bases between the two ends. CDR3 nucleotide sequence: TGCGCCAGCAGCTTGGGGCGCGGGGGTGGAAACACTGAAGCTTTCTTT. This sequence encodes CASSLGRGGGNTEAFF.

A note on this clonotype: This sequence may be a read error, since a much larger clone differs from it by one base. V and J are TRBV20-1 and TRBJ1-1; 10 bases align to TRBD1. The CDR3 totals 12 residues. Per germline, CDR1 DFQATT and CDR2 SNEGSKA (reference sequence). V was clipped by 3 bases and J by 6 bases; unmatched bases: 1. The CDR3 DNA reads TGCAGTGCTAGTGGGACAGGGGCTGAAGCTTTCTTT. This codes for CSASGTGAEAFF.

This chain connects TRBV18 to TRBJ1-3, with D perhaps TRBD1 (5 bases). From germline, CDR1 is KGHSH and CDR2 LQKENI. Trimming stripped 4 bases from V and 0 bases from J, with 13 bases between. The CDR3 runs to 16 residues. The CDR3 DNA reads TGTGCCAGCTCACGAGAGCCAGGGCTCTCTGGAAACACCATATATTTT. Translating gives CASSREPGLSGNTIYF.